The T cell receptor beta chain under discussion was sequenced for a study of cytomegalovirus exposure and HLA in healthy donors. Findings and caveats of the study: The authors enumerated over 150 TCR beta chains as linked to cytomegalovirus.

Germline loops: CDR1 SGHNT, CDR2 YENEEA. J was trimmed by 9 bases and V by 1 base; bases with no gene match: 7. The CDR3 consists of 15 residues. Points on this clone: Its antigen remains unknown.

Assay: immunoSEQ multiplex PCR; the TCRdb copy retains only in-frame clones and omits some. Of roughly 200,000 clones listed, around 80% are singletons. The specimen sequenced was PBMCs. V is TRBV11-3 and J is TRBJ2-1, with 9 bases aligning to TRBD2. The clonotype was recovered from a woman in her twenties or thirties in good health and CMV-seronegative. CDR3 coding DNA: TGTGCCAGCAGCTTAGGTTTAGCGGGAGTAGGTGAGCAGTTCTTC. It translates to CASSLGLAGVGEQFF.